The clone carrying this T cell receptor (beta chain) was found many times. Trimming removed 7 bases from V and 11 bases from J, with 21 bases in between. The CDR3 runs 14 residues. Germline V gene sequence: CDR1 SEHNR, CDR2 FQNEAQ (reference sequence). The data stem from a study of T cells in Graves' hyperthyroidism and ophthalmopathy. There were TCR beta CDR3 regions amplified from RNA transcripts. The HTBI primer set drove a first-round RT-PCR of the TCR CDR3. TCRdb independently ran MiXCR on the multiplex PCR reads; one entry per CDR3 protein. This table has hundreds of thousands of distinct CDR3 sequences, about a sixth appearing once.

Material: blood. The sequence was obtained from a woman aged 18-29 years with Graves' hyperthyroidism. This rearrangement joins TRBV7-9 to TRBJ2-4, with D possibly being TRBD1 (5 bases). The CDR3 DNA sequence: TGTGCCAGCACCCCCGAGAGTGACAGCTTACTTCAGTACTTC. It translates to CASTPESDSLLQYF.